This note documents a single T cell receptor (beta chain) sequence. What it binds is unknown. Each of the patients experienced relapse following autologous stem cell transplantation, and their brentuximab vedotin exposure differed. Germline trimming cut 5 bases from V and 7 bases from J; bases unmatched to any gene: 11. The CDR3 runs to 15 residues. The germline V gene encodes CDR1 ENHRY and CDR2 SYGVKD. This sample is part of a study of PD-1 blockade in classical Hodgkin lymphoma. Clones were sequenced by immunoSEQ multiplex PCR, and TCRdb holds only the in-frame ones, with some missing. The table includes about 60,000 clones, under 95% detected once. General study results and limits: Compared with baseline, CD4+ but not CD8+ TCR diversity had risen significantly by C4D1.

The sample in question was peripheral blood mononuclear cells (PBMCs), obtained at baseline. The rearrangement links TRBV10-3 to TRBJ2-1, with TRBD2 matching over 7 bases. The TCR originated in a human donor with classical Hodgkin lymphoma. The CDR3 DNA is TGTGCCATCAGTCCCTCCGGGACTATACGGAATGAGCAGTTCTTC. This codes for CAISPSGTIRNEQFF.